This TCR beta chain was sequenced in a study of cytomegalovirus exposure and HLA in healthy donors. Method: immunoSEQ multiplex PCR; TCRdb's copy keeps in-frame clones and lacks some. The table includes 230,000 or so clones, 88% detected once. This sequence was found in a woman between 18 and 29 years old in good health and CMV-seronegative. Material for sequencing was PBMCs.

This CDR3 is CASSQGPTYEQYF. Written as DNA, the CDR3 is TGCGCCAGCAGCCAAGGTCCCACCTACGAGCAGTACTTC. V gene TRBV4-1 combines with J gene TRBJ2-7; unclear D gene. Between the trimmed V and J ends, which lost 1 base and 2 bases, there was a span of 6 bases. This CDR3 region has 13 residues. From germline, CDR1 is MGHRA and CDR2 YSYEKL.